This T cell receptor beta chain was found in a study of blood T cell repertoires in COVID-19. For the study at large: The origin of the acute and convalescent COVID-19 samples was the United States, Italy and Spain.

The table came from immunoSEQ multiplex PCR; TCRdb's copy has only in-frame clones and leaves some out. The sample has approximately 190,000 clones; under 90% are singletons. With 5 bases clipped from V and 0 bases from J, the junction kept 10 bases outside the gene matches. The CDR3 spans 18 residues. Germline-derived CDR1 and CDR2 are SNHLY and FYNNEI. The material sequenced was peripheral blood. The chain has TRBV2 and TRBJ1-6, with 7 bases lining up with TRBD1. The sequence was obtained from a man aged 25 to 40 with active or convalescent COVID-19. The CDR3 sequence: CASSFYRTGGSYNSPLHF. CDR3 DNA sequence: TGTGCCAGCAGTTTTTATCGGACAGGAGGCTCCTATAATTCACCCCTCCACTTT. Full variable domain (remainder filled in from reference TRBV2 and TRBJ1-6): EPEVTQTPSHQVTQMGQEVILRCVPISNHLYFYWYRQILGQKVEFLVSFYNNEISEKSEIFDDQFSVERPDGSNFTLKIRSTKLEDSAMYFCASSFYRTGGSYNSPLHFGNGTRLTVT.